This TCR beta chain was captured in a study of blood T cells in healthy people across ages (dated by TCRdb to the mid-2010s). Background on the whole study: Template switching captured roughly one uniquely barcoded TCR beta cDNA molecule per two T cells in model experiments. To track age-related changes in TCR beta repertoire diversity, the study relied on deep sequencing normalized with unique cDNA molecular identifiers. Four age groups were formed from the donors: young (average 16 years), middle-aged (approximately 40), aged (62) and long-lived (about 80). For two donors (one aged 18 to 29 and one aged 80 or older), the study analyzed two additional independent replicas of 1 million unique cDNA reads from the same blood draw. Here is what the overall study found, with its caveats: Since profiling was done on bulk unsorted PBMCs, naive and antigen-experienced compartments could not be conclusively compared. Because donor CMV infection status was unknown, age-related changes in expanded clonotypes were potentially confounded. Compared with the aged group, the long-lived group had more naive CD4+ T cells, fewer expanded clones and increased TCR diversity, a pattern suggesting age selection. There was a strong correlation between observed TCR beta diversity and the percentage of naive T cells measured by flow cytometry. Estimates of total diversity from one million sequenced T cells were regarded as lower bounds and underestimates. As age increased, observed TCR beta diversity per million T cells dropped in a roughly linear way, and a significant reduction was already evident by age 40.

A word on this clonotype: Its target antigen remains unknown. No much larger clone exists at a distance of one base, and base qualities are not known.

The 39 donors, aged about 6 to 95 years, were systemically healthy Caucasian individuals from Russia. Roughly 9.5 milliliters of peripheral blood were drawn from each donor into EDTA-treated Vacutainer tubes. Ficoll-Paque density-gradient centrifugation was used to isolate PBMCs, with at least 6.5 million obtained per sample. Trizol reagent was used to extract total RNA from the PBMCs, yielding at least 5 micrograms per sample. Naive CD45RAhigh/CD27high T cell percentages were measured by flow cytometry on a PBMC aliquot from every donor. The CDR3, cysteine through phenylalanine, is 12 amino acids long. The CDR3 DNA has 36 bases and is translated from base 1. Looking up the germline V gene yields CDR1 SQVTM and CDR2 ANQGSEA. V is clipped by 4 bases and J by 2 bases, and the sequence between their germline boundaries is 8 bases long. The library was made by 5' RACE. Sequencing was carried out with an Illumina HiSeq 2500. A second PCR of about 7 to 12 cycles was performed with a sample-barcoded 5' primer and a J-beta primer mix. A template-switch 5' adaptor carrying 12 random nucleotides introduced a unique molecular identifier onto each TCR beta cDNA molecule. Each sample yielded at least 3 million CDR3-containing paired-end reads. First-strand cDNA was synthesized from all RNA with the Mint cDNA synthesis kit, primed by a TRBC-specific oligonucleotide. Following uracil-DNA glycosylase treatment, all cDNA underwent a first 18-cycle PCR with the universal primers M1SS and BC2_uni_R. The paper's data handling went like this. For normalization, 1 million high-quality reads, each with a distinct molecular identifier, were randomly selected from each sample. Reads with shared molecular identifiers were discarded instead of being binned into consensus sequences. MiTCR, with a Q25 quality threshold and the strictest error-elimination algorithm, was used for CDR3 identification, clonotype clustering and error correction. Lower-bound total TCR beta diversity was estimated with a nonparametric unseen species model using Euler transformation. TCRdb reworked the public reads: Q25 trimming with fastp, MiXCR clone assembly, productive beta chains retained. Entries are consolidated by CDR3 protein sequence, retaining the most common genes and DNA. The V and J calls, along with clone size, are taken from TCRdb and not from the paper's own processing. The table for this sample lists about 760,000 distinct CDR3 sequences; 25% of them were counted only once. The ten biggest clones cover more than 8% of the sample.

These data were also filed under a second study, of T cells of mothers and their children. The second publication reports: Nine systemically healthy Caucasian individuals, comprising three mothers and their six children, were included as donors. cDNA synthesis consumed the entire amount of extracted RNA, loaded at approximately 1.5 ug RNA in each 15 ul reaction. In the second PCR, the M1S primer introduced both the sample barcodes and 2-4 random nucleotides. Over 8 million TCR beta CDR3 reads came from each mother, compared with some 3 million reads from each child. TCR recombination output is similarly shaped by thymic selection in related and unrelated pairs, with a minor effect exerted by inherited differences. Related mother-child pairs always showed normalized repertoire overlap that was slightly higher than in unrelated mother-child pairs, though the difference was never significant. No persistent microchimeric T cell clones were detected, at a sensitivity of roughly 96 clones per million clonotypes. To look for features that set related mother-child pairs apart from unrelated individuals, the researchers ran deep NGS to compare the TCR beta repertoires of mothers and children. On average, the children were about 10 +/- 4 years old, while the mothers were approximately 41 +/- 4 years old. After adapter ligation with NEBNext reagents, the libraries were sequenced on Illumina HiSeq 2000 with 100+100 nt paired-end reads. To prevent cross-contamination, the mother and child libraries were prepared one month apart and sequenced in separate runs. For each donor, somewhere between 500,000 and 2,000,000 distinct TCR beta clonotypes were identified. Naive TCR beta clonotypes were estimated from low-frequency clonotypes matched to each donor's FACS-determined naive share, without sorting.

The rearranged chain carries TRBV29-1 and TRBJ1-2, with the D gene uncertain. Sequenced sample: blood. The TCR comes from a boy aged 5-17 years in good health. The sequenced DNA is TGCAGCGTTGTTGACACCAACTATGGCTACACCTTC. This is translated as CSVVDTNYGYTF.